This TCR beta chain was documented in a study of cytomegalovirus exposure and HLA in healthy donors. 13 Jbeta primers and 60 Vbeta primers were used for the PCR. Assay: immunoSEQ multiplex PCR; the TCRdb copy retains only in-frame clones and omits some. This table holds 140,000 to 150,000 clones, about 75% found once. Whereas donors were nominally healthy upon sampling, unrecorded immune exposures were probable. In regard to this clone: Antigen: not known.

Findings of the study overall: Diagnosis of cytomegalovirus status made by the classifier reportedly showed high specificity and sensitivity. No immune exposure information besides CMV serostatus was available.

The sequenced sample was PBMCs. The clonotype was recovered from a man aged 60-69 years in good health and CMV-seronegative.

CDR3 protein: CASSRLAGAEAYEQYF. In nucleotides, the CDR3 is TGTGCCAGTAGTAGACTAGCGGGAGCAGAGGCCTACGAGCAGTACTTC. The V gene is TRBV19, the J gene TRBJ2-7; TRBD2 agrees at 12 bases. CDR3 length: 16 amino acids. Trimming at V came to 4 bases and at J to 2 bases, leaving 6 bases not matched to a gene. Looked up from germline, CDR1 is LNHDA and CDR2 is SQIVND (reference sequence). The complete variable domain, with remaining parts taken from reference TRBV19 and TRBJ2-7, reads DGGITQSPKYLFRKEGQNVTLSCEQNLNHDAMYWYRQDPGQGLRLIYYSQIVNDFQKGDIAEGYSVSREKKESFPLTVTSAQKNPTAFYLCASSRLAGAEAYEQYFGPGTRLTVT.